This record covers a single T cell receptor (beta chain). Its antigen target is currently unknown. No quality values exist for individual bases; no much larger clone is one base distant. Other DNA sequences in this specimen translate into the identical CDR3. CD8 naive samples consisted of CD45RO-negative cells that were positively selected for CCR7, yielding a CD45RA+CCR7+ population without TemRA cells. Donors were healthy HIV-negative adults with no recently reported acute infections or vaccinations. All donors were Caucasian adults living in Nashville, Tennessee, USA. After blood collection by leukapheresis, PBMCs were isolated using Ficoll-Histopaque density gradient centrifugation and then cryopreserved in the vapor phase of liquid nitrogen. Analytical flow cytometry was used to check the purity and quantity of each magnetically sorted T cell population. Genomic DNA was isolated from every sorted fraction and measured by UV absorbance on a Nanodrop 2000c.

Using the deep immunoSEQ assay, TCR CDR3 regions were amplified from genomic DNA by multiplex PCR. Genomic DNA extracted from each cell subset was distributed evenly over all wells of several immunoSEQ 96-well plates, and each plate served as one replicate. For sorted subsets, 200 ng of genomic DNA, equivalent to tens of thousands of T cell genomes, went into each replicate PCR. Purified libraries were quantified with a Qubit 3.0 fluorometer, sized on a Bioanalyzer 2100, and re-quantified with the KAPA Library Quantification kit. A separate single-read 150-cycle Illumina NextSeq 550 flow cell was used to sequence each immunoSEQ 96-well plate. The published analysis was carried out like this. The immunoSEQ output contained only junctional sequences without quality scores, so filtering could not match that applied to full-length reads. Sequences were annotated with PyIR, a Python wrapper for IgBLAST v1.9, and V/J genes and CDR3 were assigned using IMGT germline references. Any read was removed if the V/J assignment was weak (E-value above 1e-6), the CDR3 was missing, or the read contained stop codons, out-of-frame junctions, or ambiguous translated residues. A V3J clonotype was defined by an identical inferred V gene, J gene, and CDR3 amino acid sequence. The percentage overlap between two repertoires was calculated by dividing the number of shared unique clonotypes by the size of the smaller repertoire. Richness of each repertoire was evaluated using RTK rarefaction, the Chao1 estimator, and Recon v2.1 estimates of unobserved clonotypes. For all TCRbeta clonotypes obtained by the gDNA method from a few donors, generation probabilities were computed with OLGA. In TCRdb, the immuneACCESS table is reduced to in-frame sequences with V and J assigned. These tables do not hold every clone; where another copy was compared, an unresolved V gene accounts for under half, and the others remain unexplained. Clone size and the V and J calls come from that table; the DNA yielded D and trimming. Within this sample are a few million clones, with around 93% of them counted one time only. Of the sample, approximately 1.6% is held by the ten largest clones.

The sample belongs to a study of shared clonotypes between healthy human individuals (dated by TCRdb to 2020 to 2022). Context from the whole study: The cohort comprised two women and a few men aged 18 to 49 years. To estimate repertoire size and how much clonotypes are shared between individuals, the study performed deep sequencing of blood TCR repertoires from about five healthy adults. Each donor's leukapheresis produced roughly between roughly 0.9 and 9 billion PBMCs. Per donor, three plates each were used for CD4 naive and CD4 memory, two for CD8 naive, and one for CD8 memory. To increase sequencing depth and limit assay-specific biases, TCR repertoire library preparation and sequencing were carried out by different laboratories using diverse techniques. General study outcomes and caveats: Larger estimated clonotype richness was generally found for naive subsets than for memory subsets. Sampling was restricted to blood, and TCR repertoires in tissue are likely to differ from TCR repertoires in blood. When a few donors were compared, the shared fraction of clonotypes was about 5% for naive CD4, roughly 3.3% for naive CD8, 2% to 2.5% for memory CD4, and 0.35% to 0.4% for memory CD8. Incomplete sequencing was indicated by rarefaction of sorted-subset datasets, despite the large sequencing depth. The genetic and exposure-history diversity represented was limited by the small number of donors. Based on pairwise subsampling, the degree of clonotype sharing among donors was expected to be affected by sequencing depth. Clonotypes shared by all four sorted-subset donors showed higher generation probabilities than non-shared clonotypes.

The CDR3 runs 14 residues from the cysteine to the phenylalanine. The kept DNA is CDR3 alone, 42 bases in frame from the first base. V loses 5 bases, J loses 0 bases, and the germline ends lie 10 bases apart. CDR1 LNHDA and CDR2 SQIVND were looked up in the germline V gene (reference sequence). This receptor was taken from a young man in good health. Some clones in this sample may be carry-over from other donors' samples. What was sequenced was naive CD8+ T cells from PBMCs. According to the study, the label for this sample's cell subset or site signals: CD45RA+CCR7+. The V and J genes are TRBV19 and TRBJ1-1, with the D gene not clear enough to name. The CDR3 corresponds to CASSPRQLNTEAFF. The sequence in DNA is TGTGCCAGTAGTCCCCGGCAGCTGAACACTGAAGCTTTCTTT. Reference TRBV19 and TRBJ1-1 genes cover what lies past the CDR3, so the full variable domain is DGGITQSPKYLFRKEGQNVTLSCEQNLNHDAMYWYRQDPGQGLRLIYYSQIVNDFQKGDIAEGYSVSREKKESFPLTVTSAQKNPTAFYLCASSPRQLNTEAFFGQGTRLTVV.